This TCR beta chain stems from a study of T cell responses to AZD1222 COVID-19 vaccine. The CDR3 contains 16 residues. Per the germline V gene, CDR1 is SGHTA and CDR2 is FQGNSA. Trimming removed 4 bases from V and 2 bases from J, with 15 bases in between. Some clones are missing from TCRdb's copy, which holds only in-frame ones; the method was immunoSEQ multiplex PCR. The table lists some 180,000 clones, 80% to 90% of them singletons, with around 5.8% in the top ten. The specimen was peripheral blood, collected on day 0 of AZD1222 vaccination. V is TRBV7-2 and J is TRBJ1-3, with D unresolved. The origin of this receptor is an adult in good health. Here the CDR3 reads CASSSSSGSPGNTIYF. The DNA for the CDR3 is TGTGCCAGCAGCTCGTCGAGCGGCTCTCCTGGAAACACCATATATTTT.